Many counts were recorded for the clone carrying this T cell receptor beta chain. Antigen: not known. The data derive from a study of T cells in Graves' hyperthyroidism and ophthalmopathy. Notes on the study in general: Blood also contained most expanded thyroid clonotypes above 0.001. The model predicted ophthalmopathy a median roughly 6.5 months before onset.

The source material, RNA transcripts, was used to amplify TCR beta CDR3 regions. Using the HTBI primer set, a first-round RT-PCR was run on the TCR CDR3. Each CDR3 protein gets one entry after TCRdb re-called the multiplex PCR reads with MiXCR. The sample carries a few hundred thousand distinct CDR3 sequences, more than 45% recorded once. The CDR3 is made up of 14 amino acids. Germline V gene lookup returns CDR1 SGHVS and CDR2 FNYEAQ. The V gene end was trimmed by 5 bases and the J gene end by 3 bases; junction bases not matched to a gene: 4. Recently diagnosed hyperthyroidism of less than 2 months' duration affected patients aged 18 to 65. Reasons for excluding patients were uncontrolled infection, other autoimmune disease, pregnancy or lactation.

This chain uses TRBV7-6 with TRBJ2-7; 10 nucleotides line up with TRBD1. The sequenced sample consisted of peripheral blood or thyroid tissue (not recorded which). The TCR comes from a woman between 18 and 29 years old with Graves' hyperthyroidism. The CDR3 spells CASSPRDRGYEQYF. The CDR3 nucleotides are TGTGCCAGCAGCCCTCGGGACAGGGGCTACGAGCAGTACTTC.